Listed below are T cell receptor beta chains from one sample, sequenced in a study of shared clonotypes between healthy human individuals. Profiling relied on immunoSEQ multiplex PCR, and the TCRdb table lists in-frame clones only, not all of them. The sample includes some 2,000,000 clones, 90% to 96% of them seen just once. The material sequenced was naive CD4+ T cells sorted from blood. The receptors were sampled from a man between 18 and 29 years old in good health. The conserved cysteine and the conserved F or W are not part of the CDR3 here. The D gene is left open where the match is weak.

TRBJ1-3 TRBV5-6 - ASSETGSSGNTIY
TRBJ1-1 TRBV6-5 - ASIQDRGIGTEAF
TRBJ2-7 TRBV5-1 - ASSLYPEGSYEQY
TRBJ2-7 TRBV10-3 - AISENGDEQY
TRBJ2-5 TRBV6-5 TRBD2 ASRRLAGEETQY
TRBJ1-1 TRBV5-1 - ASSVGGQTTEAF
TRBJ1-2 TRBV2 - ASNEVRAVDGYT
TRBJ1-1 TRBV20-1 - SARMRGEAF
TRBJ2-7 TRBV6-5 - ATRSGSPTYEQY
TRBJ2-7 TRBV9 - ASSVDEGEQY
TRBJ1-5 TRBV30 - AWRAQGQPQH
TRBJ1-2 TRBV18 TRBD1 ASSPPMTGVSVRGGYT
TRBJ2-5 TRBV6-1 - ASSEVVSSGTQY
TRBJ2-7 TRBV21-1 - ASSGGHASSYEQY
TRBJ1-5 TRBV19 - ASGGGQGNQPQH
TRBJ2-3 TRBV11-2 - ASSLDMATDTQY
TRBJ1-5 TRBV7-9 - ASSPGGSNQPQH
TRBJ2-1 TRBV7-2 TRBD2 ASSTGRAGYNEQF
TRBJ1-5 TRBV10-3 TRBD1 AISEGQGYYQPQH
TRBJ2-3 TRBV6-5 - ASFTSGQGPDTQY
TRBJ2-7 TRBV11-2 - ASSLIARSYEQY
TRBJ1-6 TRBV6-6 TRBD1 ASLGQGNSPLH
TRBJ1-1 TRBV10-3 - AISESQGTEAF
TRBJ1-1 TRBV6-6 TRBD1 ASRRTGETTEAF
TRBJ2-7 TRBV4-1 - ASSQVEAYEQY
TRBJ1-5 TRBV28 TRBD1 ASSLLTGGQH
TRBJ1-6 TRBV5-1 TRBD1 ASSLRGTGDSPLH
TRBJ2-5 TRBV28 - ASSFRSTQY
TRBJ2-3 TRBV7-9 - ASVIKRGVTDTQY
TRBJ1-1 TRBV5-1 - ASSLLGTGETEAF
TRBJ2-3 TRBV7-2 TRBD2 ASSSGLAGDTQY
TRBJ2-5 TRBV9 TRBD1 ASSPRTGKSETQY
TRBJ1-1 TRBV5-6 TRBD1 ASSLTGGGNPEAF
TRBJ1-6 TRBV30 - AWSTGVTYNSPLH
TRBJ2-3 TRBV7-9 - ASSLHGRSTDTQY
TRBJ1-2 TRBV30 TRBD1 AWIKGQLTYGYT
TRBJ1-1 TRBV7-2 TRBD1 ASSSGGGGRGISEAF
TRBJ2-7 TRBV7-2 - ASSLSQGMAEQY
TRBJ1-2 TRBV5-1 TRBD1 ASTATGSGYT
TRBJ2-3 TRBV30 TRBD1 ASRTGPTDTQY
TRBJ2-7 TRBV4-1 - ASSLTTLAYEQY
TRBJ2-1 TRBV5-4 - ASSQPFGGNNEQF
TRBJ1-1 TRBV5-1 TRBD1 ASSLVPGGYTEAF
TRBJ2-7 TRBV30 TRBD1 AWTLTGITYEQY
TRBJ2-2 TRBV19 - ASSIQSSVQELF
TRBJ1-1 TRBV7-9 - ASSLMPPTLTEAF
TRBJ2-2 TRBV2 - ASSGSQVGHYTGELF